The rows below give T cell receptor beta chains drawn from one sample of a study of response to subunit inactivated influenza vaccine. In TCRdb, the RT-PCR reads were re-called with MiXCR into one record per CDR3 protein. The sample lists about 780,000 distinct CDR3 sequences, approximately 17% occurring once. Sequences were derived from PBMCs from blood, sampled around 5 days after vaccination. The source is a man in his fifties or sixties who received an inactivated influenza vaccine. Each CDR3 is given with its conserved first and last residue. Fields, in order: V gene, D gene, clone size, J gene, CDR3 DNA, CDR3 protein. D genes are given only for firm matches. The listing skips clone size in some rows; elsewhere it reads once, few, many or a size class.

>TRBV28|TRBD2|.|TRBJ2-1
TGTGCCAGTGGGACTAGCGGCAATGAGCAGTTCTTC
CASGTSGNEQFF
>TRBV10-3|.|.|TRBJ2-3
TGTGCCTCCTTCAGCGGCAATGCCCTCACAGATACGCAGTATTTT
CASFSGNALTDTQYF
>TRBV12-3/TRBV12-4|TRBD1|.|TRBJ2-1
TGTGCCAGCAGAATACAGGGGTACAATGAGCAGTTCTTC
CASRIQGYNEQFF
>TRBV7-8|.|.|TRBJ1-1
TGTGCCAGCAGTGGCGGGGGGGGGCGTCCTGAAGCTTTCTTT
CASSGGGGRPEAFF
>TRBV9|.|.|TRBJ2-7
TGTGCCAGCAGCGTATTCGAGGCAGGGACCCACGAGCAGTACTTC
CASSVFEAGTHEQYF
>TRBV19|TRBD1|.|TRBJ1-4
TGTGCCAGTAATCCGGCAGGGGGATGGGAAAAACTGTTTTTT
CASNPAGGWEKLFF
>TRBV20-1|TRBD2|.|TRBJ2-7
TGCAGTGCTACGGCGGCGCGGGCTAGCGGCTCCTACGAGCAGTACTTC
CSATAARASGSYEQYF
>TRBV9|.|few|TRBJ2-3
TGTGCCAGCAGCGTAAGTTTGGGGACCCCAGATACGCAGTATTTT
CASSVSLGTPDTQYF
>TRBV20-1|.|.|TRBJ2-7
TGCAGTGCGAAACATGGCGGGGCTTACGAGCAGTACTTC
CSAKHGGAYEQYF
>TRBV10-3|TRBD2|.|TRBJ2-1
TGTGCCACCGACGGCCGGGAGGGGTTCCACAATGAGCAGTTCTTC
CATDGREGFHNEQFF
>TRBV25-1|TRBD2|.|TRBJ2-1
TGTGCCAGCAGTTTAGCGGGGGGGGTCTACAATGAGCAGTTCTTC
CASSLAGGVYNEQFF
>TRBV5-1|.|few|TRBJ2-5
TGCGCCAGCAGCTTGAATCCCGGGACACACCAAGAGACCCAGTACTTC
CASSLNPGTHQETQYF
>TRBV12-3/TRBV12-4|TRBD1|many|TRBJ2-7
TGTGCCAGCAGGCCGACAGGGGCCTACGAGCAGTACTTC
CASRPTGAYEQYF
>TRBV20-1|TRBD2|.|TRBJ2-2
TGCAGTGCTACCAGGGCAGCGGGAGGGCGGACCGGGGAGCTGTTTTTT
CSATRAAGGRTGELFF
>TRBV12-3/TRBV12-4|.|many|TRBJ1-1
TGTGCCAGCAGTAATATTTTAGATGTAGCTTTCTTT
CASSNILDVAFF
>TRBV29-1|.|few|TRBJ2-4
TGCAGCGTTGGAGGGCAGCCCTTCAAAAACATTCAGTACTTC
CSVGGQPFKNIQYF
>TRBV7-9|.|.|TRBJ1-6
TGTGCCAGCGGCGGAGATAGCTCCTATAATTCACCCCTCCACTTT
CASGGDSSYNSPLHF
>TRBV7-7|.|.|TRBJ2-7
TGTGCTAGCAGCAAAGGGTGGGGTAGCAACGAGCAGTACTTC
CASSKGWGSNEQYF
>TRBV7-2|.|.|TRBJ1-5
TGTGCCAGCAGCCAACTTCTTTCCACCCAGCATTTT
CASSQLLSTQHF
>TRBV5-1|.|few|TRBJ2-5
TGCGCCAGGGCCGGGACCCCACCGTTTGCGGCCCAGTACTTC
CARAGTPPFAAQYF
>TRBV20-1|.|.|TRBJ2-7
TGCAGTGCCCCGCAGGGACAAACCTACGAGCAGTACTTC
CSAPQGQTYEQYF
>TRBV6-1|TRBD1|few|TRBJ2-7
TGTGCCAGCAGTGAAGTCATGGGACAGGGGGCATACGAGCAGTACTTC
CASSEVMGQGAYEQYF
>TRBV7-3|TRBD2|few|TRBJ2-1
TGTGCCAGCAGGGACACGGGACTAGCGGGGGTCAATGAGCAGTTCTTC
CASRDTGLAGVNEQFF
>TRBV20-1|.|.|TRBJ2-4
TGCAGTGCCAAAGAGACAGGAGACCTGAAAAACATTCAGTACTTC
CSAKETGDLKNIQYF
>TRBV9|TRBD1|.|TRBJ2-7
TGTGCCAGCAGGTCCGGGACAGGGGGCGAGCAGTACTTC
CASRSGTGGEQYF
>TRBV27|.|many|TRBJ2-4
TGTGCCAGCAGTTCTCTAGCCAAAAACATTCAGTACTTC
CASSSLAKNIQYF
>TRBV6-1|TRBD2|.|TRBJ2-1
TGTGCCAGCCTCCCAGCGGGGGGTACTCTTGAGCAGTTCTTC
CASLPAGGTLEQFF
>TRBV4-1|.|.|TRBJ2-7
TGCGCCAGCAGCCAGGCAGGTACTCGCTACGAGCAGTACTTC
CASSQAGTRYEQYF
>TRBV12-3/TRBV12-4|.|few|TRBJ2-1
TGTGCCAGCAGTTTCGGGACTGGGATTTACAATGAGCAGTTCTTC
CASSFGTGIYNEQFF
>TRBV6-1|.|few|TRBJ2-2
TGTGCCACCGCTAAGGGACAGAACACCGGGGAGCTGTTTTTT
CATAKGQNTGELFF
>TRBV12-3/TRBV12-4|.|.|TRBJ2-5
TGTGCCAGCAGTTTAGGAGACGGGCGGGAGACCCAGTACTTC
CASSLGDGRETQYF
>TRBV20-1|TRBD1|few|TRBJ1-1
TGCAGTGCTGCCGGGACAGGGGTCGACGCTTTCTTT
CSAAGTGVDAFF
>TRBV7-6|TRBD2|.|TRBJ2-2
TGTGCCAGCAGCGACGGACTAGCGGGAGCCGGGGAGCTGTTTTTT
CASSDGLAGAGELFF
>TRBV6-6|.|.|TRBJ2-5
TGTGCCAGCACACGGGCGATGGGGGAGACCCAGTACTTC
CASTRAMGETQYF
>TRBV20-1|.|.|TRBJ1-2
TGCAGTGCTAGTACGCCGGGTCCAAACTATGGCTACACCTTC
CSASTPGPNYGYTF
>TRBV5-1|TRBD1|few|TRBJ2-7
TGCGCCAGCAGCTTAGGGTCGGGACAGGGGACCTACGAGCAGTACTTC
CASSLGSGQGTYEQYF
>TRBV5-1|TRBD2|.|TRBJ2-7
TGCGCCAGCAGCTTTGGACTAGCAGACGCCTACGAGCAGTACTTC
CASSFGLADAYEQYF
>TRBV5-6|.|.|TRBJ2-4
TGTGCCAGCAGCTTGGGTCCCCAGGAGAAAAACATTCAGTACTTC
CASSLGPQEKNIQYF
>TRBV29-1|TRBD2|few|TRBJ2-3
TGCAGCGTTGCGGTCCTAGCGGGAGGGGGCACAGATACGCAGTATTTT
CSVAVLAGGGTDTQYF
>TRBV20-1|.|few|TRBJ2-2
TGCAGTGCTAGTCCAATGGTTTGGAACACCGGGGAGCTGTTTTTT
CSASPMVWNTGELFF
>TRBV12-3/TRBV12-4|TRBD2|.|TRBJ2-3
TGTGCCAGCACTAGAGGACTAGCGGAAGGGACAGATACGCAGTATTTT
CASTRGLAEGTDTQYF
>TRBV5-1|TRBD2|.|TRBJ2-3
TGCGCCAGCAGCTTGGAAGGGACTAGCGGGAGCGGTACGCAGTATTTT
CASSLEGTSGSGTQYF
>TRBV4-3|TRBD1|.|TRBJ1-1
TGCGCCAGCAGCCCGCGGACAGGGATTATTTTGGACACTGAAGCTTTCTTT
CASSPRTGIILDTEAFF
>TRBV25-1|.|.|TRBJ2-7
TGTGCCAGCAGTGATGCTAACTCCTACGAGCAGTACTTC
CASSDANSYEQYF
>TRBV15|.|.|TRBJ1-4
TGTGCCACCAGCGGGTGGGACGGCGAAAAACTGTTTTTT
CATSGWDGEKLFF
>TRBV6-1|.|.|TRBJ2-7
TGTGCCAGCGCGCCTTGGAGCTCCTACGAGCAGTACTTC
CASAPWSSYEQYF
>TRBV6-6|.|.|TRBJ2-4
TGTGCCAGCATCAACCCCCGGGGGAACATTCAGTACTTC
CASINPRGNIQYF
>TRBV20-1|.|few|TRBJ2-3
TGCAGTGCTAACCGGGACACCACAGATACGCAGTATTTT
CSANRDTTDTQYF
>TRBV5-1|.|few|TRBJ1-2
TGCGCCAGCAGCTTGGTTGACCCCTCACTGCAACCCAAGCATGGCTACACCTTC
CASSLVDPSLQPKHGYTF
>TRBV5-6|.|.|TRBJ1-1
TGTGCCAGCACACCAGGGTTCTCGATGAACACTGAAGCTTTCTTT
CASTPGFSMNTEAFF
>TRBV20-1|.|few|TRBJ2-4
TGCAGTGCTAGAGATTTGGTGAGGGGGGCCAAAAACATTCAGTACTTC
CSARDLVRGAKNIQYF